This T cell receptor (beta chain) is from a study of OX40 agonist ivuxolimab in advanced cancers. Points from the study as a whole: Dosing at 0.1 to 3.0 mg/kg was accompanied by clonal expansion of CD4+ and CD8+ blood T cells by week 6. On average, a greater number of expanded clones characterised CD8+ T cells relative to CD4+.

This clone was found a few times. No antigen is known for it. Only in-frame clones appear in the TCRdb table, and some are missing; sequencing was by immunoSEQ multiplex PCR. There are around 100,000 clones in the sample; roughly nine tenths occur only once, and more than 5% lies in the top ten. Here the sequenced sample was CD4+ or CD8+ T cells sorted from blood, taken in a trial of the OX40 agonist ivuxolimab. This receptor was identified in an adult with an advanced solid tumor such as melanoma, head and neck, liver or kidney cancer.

The CDR3 is CASSLGKGIRNIQYF. The CDR3 DNA sequence: TGTGCCAGCAGCTTAGGAAAGGGGATAAGGAACATTCAGTACTTC. The chain joins TRBV7-2 to TRBJ2-4; perhaps TRBD1 as D (5 bases). Germline lookup yields CDR1 SGHTA and CDR2 FQGNSA. Trimming shortened V by 1 base and J by 7 bases, and 14 bases separated the two germline ends. CDR3 length: 15 amino acids.